This TCR beta chain is drawn from a study of T cells in severe cutaneous drug reactions. The study's findings and limits: Blister cells averaged about 32% and PBMC about 5% TRBV12-4 in carbamazepine-induced Stevens-Johnson syndrome or toxic epidermal necrolysis patients.

The donors had carbamazepine-induced Stevens-Johnson syndrome or toxic epidermal necrolysis. Peripheral blood was from CBZ-SJS/TEN patients: about five Han Chinese, 6 or 7 European. TCR subtype-specific primers in iRepertoire multiplex PCR prepared libraries for bulk and single-cell sequencing. Bulk TCR beta libraries came from multiplex PCR with V, D, J primers. Bulk TCR libraries started from roughly 100-500 ng RNA per sample. TCRdb derives one entry per CDR3 protein from the multiplex PCR reads, leaving out DNA. The sample holds more than 20,000 distinct CDR3 sequences. Germline V lookup: CDR1 SQVTM, CDR2 ANQGSEA. This CDR3 comprises 12 residues. A note on this clonotype: The antigen is unknown.

The receptor was isolated from a human donor with toxic epidermal necrolysis, a severe cutaneous drug reaction. The chain is built from TRBV29-1 and TRBJ2-2; TCRdb's assignment of TRBD1 cannot be checked, as there is no DNA. Material for sequencing was PBMCs. CDR3 region: CSVPLEAGELFF.